The 28 T cell receptor beta chains reported below all come from one sample, sequenced in a study of cytomegalovirus exposure and HLA in healthy donors. 60 Vbeta and 13 Jbeta primers were used in PCR. The assay was immunoSEQ multiplex PCR, and TCRdb's table has in-frame clones only and misses some. Of 80,000 or so clones in the sample, less than 80% are singletons; the top ten hold approximately 6.9%. Input material: PBMCs. The receptors originated from a woman in her forties or fifties in good health and CMV-seropositive.

The V and J genes are TRBV6-1 and TRBJ2-3; 7 positions match TRBD2. The CDR3 extends over 15 amino acids. Germline CDR1 MNHNS, CDR2 SASEGT. Unmatched junction bases numbered 9, after V lost 6 bases and J lost 3 bases. The CDR3 bases are TGTGCCAGCAGGGGATTCGGGGGGTGGACAGATACGCAGTATTTT. This sequence encodes CASRGFGGWTDTQYF.

This chain joins TRBV28 and TRBJ2-5, with D maybe TRBD1 (5 bases). The CDR3 contains 14 residues. Trimming left V 4 bases short and J 5 bases short, with 14 bases between. CDR1 and CDR2 (germline): MDHEN, SYDVKM. In nucleotides, the CDR3 is TGTGCCAGCAGTTCCGCAGGGAATATCGAGACCCAGTACTTC. Its protein product is CASSSAGNIETQYF.

This chain connects TRBV10-3 to TRBJ1-5; a weak D match, TRBD1 (5 bases). V was shortened by 4 bases and J by 7 bases, with 11 bases between the two germline ends. The CDR3 spans 13 residues. CDR1 is ENHRY and CDR2 is SYGVKD in the germline V gene. The chain's CDR3 is CAISVQGGQPQHF. For the CDR3, the DNA is TGTGCCATCAGTGTTCAGGGAGGACAGCCCCAGCATTTT.

The table lists this clone with a few counts. The rearrangement joins TRBV5-5 to TRBJ1-5; D gene uncertain. Trimming removed 3 bases at V and 3 bases at J, with 7 bases between. CDR1 is SGHKS, CDR2 YYEKEE, per germline (reference sequence). The CDR3 length is 13 residues. This CDR3 is CASSSRFNQPQHF. The DNA of the CDR3 is TGTGCCAGCAGCTCCCGTTTCAATCAGCCCCAGCATTTT.

The rearrangement joins TRBV6-1 to TRBJ1-1; no clear D gene. Trimming left V 2 bases short and J 10 bases short, with 14 bases between. The CDR3 covers 13 residues. Germline CDR1 reads MNHNS; CDR2 reads SASEGT. The CDR3 bases are TGTGCCAGCAGTGAAATGGGCACCTTTAGAGCTTTCTTT. This gives the protein CASSEMGTFRAFF.

The table lists this clone with a few counts. The rearrangement joins TRBV27 to TRBJ1-1; D unclear. Germline CDR1 and CDR2: MNHEY and SMNVEV (reference sequence). The V end was cut by 5 bases, the J end by 4 bases, with 17 bases between. The CDR3 extends over 15 amino acids. CDR3 nucleotide sequence: TGTGCCAGCAGTACTATAAGATCAAGAGCCACTGAAGCTTTCTTT. Its protein is CASSTIRSRATEAFF.

The chain is built from TRBV5-1 and TRBJ2-7, with 8 positions matching TRBD1. The CDR3 extends over 16 amino acids. CDR1 and CDR2 (germline): SGHRS, YFSETQ. V was pared by 4 bases and J by 3 bases, with 12 bases of the junction left unmatched. This chain's CDR3 is CASSRFQTGAIYEQYF. The CDR3 bases are TGCGCCAGCAGCCGATTTCAGACAGGGGCGATCTACGAGCAGTACTTC.

The chain links TRBV14 to TRBJ1-6; TRBD1 aligns across 9 bases. In germline, CDR1 is SGHDN, CDR2 FVKESK. The CDR3 has 17 residues. V lost 1 base and J lost 9; bases outside the gene matches: 10. The CDR3 sequence is CASSQARTGELGSPLHF. CDR3 nucleotide sequence: TGTGCCAGCAGCCAAGCCAGGACAGGGGAGTTGGGTTCACCCCTCCACTTT.

The genes are TRBV30 and TRBJ2-2, with TRBD2 matching over 10 bases. This CDR3 contains 17 residues. Germline lookup yields CDR1 GTSNPN and CDR2 SVGIG (reference sequence). With V trimmed by 2 bases and J by 5 bases, 11 bases remained unmatched. CDR3 bases: TGTGCCTGGAGTAATCTAGGAGCGGGGGGGTGGACCGGGGAGCTGTTTTTT. Protein sequence: CAWSNLGAGGWTGELFF.

The J gene is TRBJ2-2, the V gene TRBV28, with D perhaps matching TRBD2 (6 bases). CDR1 MDHEN and CDR2 SYDVKM come from the germline V gene. CDR3 length: 16 residues. The germline V and J ends were trimmed by 6 bases and 0 bases, with 14 bases remaining between them. CDR3 in amino acids: CASRSLRGSNTGELFF. The CDR3 region has the DNA TGTGCCAGCAGATCTCTTCGGGGGTCGAACACCGGGGAGCTGTTTTTT.

V and J are TRBV20-1 and TRBJ2-7, with TRBD2 matching over 7 bases. Germline CDR1 and CDR2: DFQATT and SNEGSKA (reference sequence). Trimming removed 4 bases from V and 6 bases from J; junction bases left unmatched: 3. CDR3 size: 11 residues. The CDR3 DNA follows: TGCAGTGCTACTACTAGCGTCGAGCAGTACGTC. Protein sequence: CSATTSVEQYV.

About this clone: A junction end diverges from the germline sequence, so it may reflect a read error. The V gene is TRBV5-1, the J gene TRBJ2-6; weak D call: TRBD1 (6 bases). CDR3 length: 15 residues. Germline-derived CDR1 and CDR2 are SGHRS and YFSETQ. DNA for the CDR3: TGCACCAGCAGACCTACAGGGCCCGGGGCCAACGTCCTGACTTTC. It translates to CTSRPTGPGANVLTF.

The chain couples TRBV28 to TRBJ1-3; D gene uncertain. Trimming shortened V by 4 bases and J by 0 bases, and 10 bases separated the two germline ends. CDR1 and CDR2 (germline): MDHEN, SYDVKM. This CDR3 is 15 amino acids long. The CDR3 nucleotides are TGTGCCAGCAGTTGGTCGCATAGCTCTGGAAACACCATATATTTT. It specifies CASSWSHSSGNTIYF.

The sample holds one count of this clone. The chain has TRBV7-9 and TRBJ2-1; 12 bases fit TRBD1. This CDR3 region has 15 residues. Per the germline V gene, CDR1 is SEHNR and CDR2 is FQNEAQ (reference sequence). The V and J ends lost 6 bases and 7 bases, in that order; junction bases with no gene match: 7. CDR3 sequence reads: CASRTGTGGWNEQFF. DNA for the CDR3: TGTGCCAGCAGAACCGGGACAGGGGGCTGGAATGAGCAGTTCTTC.

The V and J genes are TRBV27 and TRBJ2-3, with D uncertain. The V and J ends lost 8 bases and 4 bases respectively, with 10 bases between them. The germline CDR1 and CDR2 sequences are MNHEY and SMNVEV (reference sequence). This CDR3 comprises 12 residues. The CDR3 is CASQARADTQYF. CDR3 DNA: TGTGCCAGCCAGGCGCGTGCAGATACGCAGTATTTT.

V is TRBV6-1 and J is TRBJ1-1, with TRBD1 matching 7 bases. The CDR3 is 14 residues long. Unmatched junction bases numbered 4, after V lost 1 base and J lost 5 bases. Germline lookup yields CDR1 MNHNS and CDR2 SASEGT. The CDR3 nucleotides are TGTGCCAGCAGTGAAGAAGGGGGCAGAACTGAAGCTTTCTTT. The encoded protein is CASSEEGGRTEAFF.

V gene TRBV6-6 combines with J gene TRBJ1-2, with D unresolved. CDR1 is MNHNY and CDR2 is SVGAGI in the germline V gene (reference sequence). Trimming removed 2 bases at V and 0 bases at J, with 10 bases between. This CDR3 has 15 amino acids. The CDR3 protein is CASSYQEGSNYGYTF. The CDR3 DNA is TGTGCCAGCAGTTACCAGGAGGGCTCTAACTATGGCTACACCTTC.

CDR3 DNA sequence: TGTGCCAGCAGTTTCGGGGGGTTGAATGAGCAGTTCTTC. Translating it yields CASSFGGLNEQFF. V is TRBV6-5 and J is TRBJ2-1; the match to TRBD2 covers 7 bases. The trim removed 4 bases at V and 7 bases at J, leaving 4 bases unmatched. In germline, CDR1 is MNHEY, CDR2 SVGAGI. This CDR3 region has 13 residues.

The rearrangement joins TRBV2 to TRBJ2-4, with D maybe TRBD1 (6 bases). Germline lookup yields CDR1 SNHLY and CDR2 FYNNEI. This CDR3 has 14 amino acids. Trimming pared 8 bases from V and 5 bases from J, leaving 16 bases between. CDR3 DNA: TGTGCCAGCGGACAGAATGAGGCCGAAAACATTCAGTACTTC. This gives the protein CASGQNEAENIQYF.

The chain joins TRBV2 to TRBJ1-4; TRBD1 agrees at 7 bases. The J segment lost 6 bases and the V segment lost 5 bases, leaving 9 bases of the junction unmatched. The CDR3 is 15 residues long. In germline, CDR1 is SNHLY, CDR2 FYNNEI. The CDR3 reads CASSRTRQGYEKLFF. The CDR3 DNA sequence: TGTGCCAGCAGTCGTACCAGACAGGGCTATGAAAAACTGTTTTTT. Combining the CDR3 with reference TRBV2 and TRBJ1-4 gives the whole variable domain EPEVTQTPSHQVTQMGQEVILRCVPISNHLYFYWYRQILGQKVEFLVSFYNNEISEKSEIFDDQFSVERPDGSNFTLKIRSTKLEDSAMYFCASSRTRQGYEKLFFGSGTQLSVL.

The chain couples TRBV2 to TRBJ2-2, with 8 bases lining up with TRBD1. The CDR3 runs 15 residues. Germline CDR1 SNHLY, CDR2 FYNNEI. Trimming removed 4 bases from V and 5 bases from J; junction bases left unmatched: 6. The CDR3 protein is CASSGFQGATGELFF. The CDR3 DNA sequence: TGTGCCAGCAGTGGGTTTCAGGGGGCGACCGGGGAGCTGTTTTTT. Full variable domain (outside the CDR3, taken from reference TRBV2 and TRBJ2-2): EPEVTQTPSHQVTQMGQEVILRCVPISNHLYFYWYRQILGQKVEFLVSFYNNEISEKSEIFDDQFSVERPDGSNFTLKIRSTKLEDSAMYFCASSGFQGATGELFFGEGSRLTVL.

V gene TRBV7-9 combines with J gene TRBJ2-3; D remains ambiguous. V was trimmed by 5 bases and J by 3 bases, leaving 9 bases between them. Per the germline V gene, CDR1 is SEHNR and CDR2 is FQNEAQ (reference sequence). This CDR3 spans 13 amino acids. This CDR3 is CASSPKRTDTQYF. The CDR3 coding sequence is TGTGCCAGCAGCCCTAAAAGAACAGATACGCAGTATTTT. Full variable domain (missing parts from reference TRBV7-9 and TRBJ2-3): DTGVSQNPRHKITKRGQNVTFRCDPISEHNRLYWYRQTLGQGPEFLTYFQNEAQLEKSRLLSDRFSAERPKGSFSTLEIQRTEQGDSAMYLCASSPKRTDTQYFGPGTRLTVL.

This clone appeared a few times. The rearrangement joins TRBV5-5 to TRBJ2-3; D uncertain. This CDR3 has 15 residues. Trimming pared 2 bases from V and 2 bases from J, leaving 12 bases between. Germline-derived CDR1 and CDR2 are SGHKS and YYEKEE (reference sequence). The CDR3 loop reads CASSFGSDTTDTQYF. CDR3 coding DNA: TGTGCCAGCAGCTTTGGGTCAGACACCACAGATACGCAGTATTTT.

As concerns this clone: The same CDR3 arises from other DNA sequences in this sample as well. V usage is TRBV11-2 and J usage is TRBJ2-5; D might be TRBD2 (6 bases). V was shortened by 8 bases and J by 5 bases, with 18 bases between the two germline ends. From germline, CDR1 is SGHAT and CDR2 FQNNGV. This CDR3 spans 14 amino acids. The chain's CDR3 is CASARPGVLETQYF. CDR3 DNA: TGTGCCAGCGCAAGGCCGGGGGTTTTGGAGACCCAGTACTTC.

In the case of this clone: Other DNA sequences of this sample code for an identical CDR3. The gene calls are TRBV6-5 and TRBJ1-2, with a tentative D call TRBD1 (5 bases). The length of the CDR3 is 11 residues. In germline, CDR1 is MNHEY, CDR2 SVGAGI. The V gene lost 2 bases and the J gene lost 7 bases, with 5 bases spanning the gap. The CDR3 DNA reads as TGTGCCAGCAGTTACAGGGGTGGCTACACCTTC. This gives the protein CASSYRGGYTF.

V usage is TRBV28 and J usage is TRBJ1-5; maybe TRBD1 (6 bases). The CDR3 runs to 14 residues. Looked up from germline, CDR1 is MDHEN and CDR2 is SYDVKM. V lost 1 base, J lost 2 bases, and 6 bases lay in between. The CDR3 spells CASSLSGGNQPQHF. The CDR3 region has the DNA TGTGCCAGCAGTTTATCAGGGGGCAATCAGCCCCAGCATTTT.

V is TRBV4-1 and J is TRBJ2-5; a possible D gene is TRBD2 (6 bases). Trimming took off 0 bases at V and 5 bases at J, with 13 bases between the two ends. The CDR3 spans 15 residues. Germline values: CDR1 MGHRA, CDR2 YSYEKL. The CDR3 DNA follows: TGCGCCAGCAGCCAAGATGGAGCAGGGAGGGAGACCCAGTACTTC. This sequence encodes CASSQDGAGRETQYF.

The chain has TRBV10-3 and TRBJ2-2, with 10 bases aligning to TRBD1. Germline V gene sequence: CDR1 ENHRY, CDR2 SYGVKD. This CDR3 spans 16 amino acids. The J segment lost 2 bases and the V segment lost 4 bases, leaving 4 bases of the junction unmatched. The CDR3 is CAISARQGANTGELFF. The CDR3 DNA is TGTGCCATCAGTGCCAGACAGGGGGCTAACACCGGGGAGCTGTTTTTT.